The 8 T cell receptor beta chains below were found in one sample sequenced in a study of blood T cell repertoires in COVID-19. Clones were read by immunoSEQ multiplex PCR, and TCRdb kept only the in-frame ones, dropping some. The sample lists fewer than 200,000 clones, less than 90% seen once, with approximately 24% in the top ten. Sequences were obtained from peripheral blood. These receptors all come from a man in his 60s with acute or convalescent COVID-19.

The sample holds one count of this clone. As DNA, the CDR3 is TGTGCCAGCAGTTATAGGGGAGCGGGTAGTGTAGTTACGCAGTATTTT. It codes for CASSYRGAGSVVTQYF. The chain links TRBV6-5 to TRBJ2-3, with a tentative D call TRBD2 (6 bases). The CDR3 spans 16 residues. CDR1 is MNHEY, CDR2 SVGAGI, per germline. V was clipped by 3 bases and J by 8 bases, with 21 bases between them.

The chain uses TRBV7-9 and TRBJ1-1; 10 bases are shared with TRBD1. The CDR3 covers 15 residues. Germline CDR1 and CDR2: SEHNR and FQNEAQ (reference sequence). Trimming removed 9 bases from V and 0 bases from J; junction bases left unmatched: 7. CDR3 nucleotides: TGTGCCAGTCGGGGGACAGGGGTAATGAACACTGAAGCTTTCTTT. It translates to CASRGTGVMNTEAFF. The variable domain in full, with the rest retrieved from reference TRBV7-9 and TRBJ1-1, is DTGVSQNPRHKITKRGQNVTFRCDPISEHNRLYWYRQTLGQGPEFLTYFQNEAQLEKSRLLSDRFSAERPKGSFSTLEIQRTEQGDSAMYLCASRGTGVMNTEAFFGQGTRLTVV.

The chain uses TRBV24-1 and TRBJ2-5, with D hard to call. The V gene's germline CDR1 is KGHDR and CDR2 SFDVKD. CDR3 size: 15 residues. Trimming shortened V by 5 bases and J by 4 bases, and 16 bases separated the two germline ends. The CDR3 reads CATSAFTGSIETQYF. In DNA form, the CDR3 reads TGTGCCACCAGTGCCTTTACGGGTTCGATAGAGACCCAGTACTTC.

The chain carries TRBV19 and TRBJ1-1; 7 nucleotides match TRBD1. V was clipped by 5 bases and J by 5 bases; unmatched bases: 11. This CDR3 is 15 amino acids long. Germline CDR1 LNHDA, CDR2 SQIVND (reference sequence). CDR3 DNA: TGTGCCAGTAGTCCCCCCCAACAGGGGTCTACTGAAGCTTTCTTT. Translation: CASSPPQQGSTEAFF.

This chain joins TRBV19 and TRBJ1-5; D uncertain. CDR1 and CDR2 from the germline V gene are LNHDA and SQIVND (reference sequence). This CDR3 is built from 12 residues. Trimming took off 3 bases at V and 3 bases at J, with 3 bases between the two ends. The chain's CDR3 is CASSILNQPQHF. In DNA, the CDR3 is TGTGCCAGTAGTATCCTCAATCAGCCCCAGCATTTT.

The gene calls are TRBV9 and TRBJ2-2, with unresolved D. Germline-derived CDR1 and CDR2 are SGDLS and YYNGEE. V was cut by 0 bases and J by 1 base, with 10 bases left in between. The CDR3 consists of 16 residues. The CDR3: CASSVGAGQNTGELFF. CDR3 nucleotide sequence: TGTGCCAGCAGCGTAGGAGCAGGCCAGAACACCGGGGAGCTGTTTTTT.

The V and J genes are TRBV18 and TRBJ1-2; D gene ambiguous. CDR1 and CDR2 (germline): KGHSH, LQKENI. Trimming removed 0 bases from V and 6 bases from J, with 20 bases in between. The CDR3 extends over 17 amino acids. CDR3 sequence: CASSPPEDGWIEDGYTF. The CDR3 DNA reads TGTGCCAGCTCACCACCGGAGGACGGGTGGATAGAGGATGGCTACACCTTC.

The sample holds a few counts of this clone. The rearrangement links TRBV24-1 to TRBJ1-5; no clear D gene. Germline assignment: CDR1 KGHDR and CDR2 SFDVKD. V was pared by 0 bases and J by 0 bases, with 14 bases between. The CDR3 covers 18 residues. The CDR3 coding sequence is TGTGCCACCAGTGATTTGACACAAACAAAGAATAGCAATCAGCCCCAGCATTTT. Translating it yields CATSDLTQTKNSNQPQHF.